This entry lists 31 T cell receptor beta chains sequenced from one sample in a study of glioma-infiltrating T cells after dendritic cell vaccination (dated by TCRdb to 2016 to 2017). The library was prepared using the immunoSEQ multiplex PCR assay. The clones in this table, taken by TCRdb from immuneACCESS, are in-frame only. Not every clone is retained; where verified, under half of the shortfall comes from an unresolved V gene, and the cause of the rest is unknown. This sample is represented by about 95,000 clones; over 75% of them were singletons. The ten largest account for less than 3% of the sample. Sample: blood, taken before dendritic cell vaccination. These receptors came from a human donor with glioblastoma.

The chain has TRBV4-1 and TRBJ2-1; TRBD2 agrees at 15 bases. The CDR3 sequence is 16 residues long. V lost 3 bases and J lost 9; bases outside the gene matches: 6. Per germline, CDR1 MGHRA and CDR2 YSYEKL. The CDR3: CASSHPGLAGGVEQFF. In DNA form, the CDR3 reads TGCGCCAGCAGCCACCCCGGACTAGCGGGAGGGGTTGAGCAGTTCTTC.

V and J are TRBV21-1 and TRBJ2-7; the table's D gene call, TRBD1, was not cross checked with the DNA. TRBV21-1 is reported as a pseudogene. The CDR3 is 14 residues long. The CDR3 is CASYERGLVYEQYF. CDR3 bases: TGTGCCAGTTACGAAAGGGGGCTGGTCTACGAGCAGTACTTC.

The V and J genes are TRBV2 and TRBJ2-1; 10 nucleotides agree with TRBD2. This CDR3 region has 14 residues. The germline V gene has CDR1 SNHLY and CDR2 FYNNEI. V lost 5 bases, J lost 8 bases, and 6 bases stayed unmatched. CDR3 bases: TGTGCCAGCAGTTTACTAGCGGGGATAGATGAGCAGTTCTTC. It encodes CASSLLAGIDEQFF.

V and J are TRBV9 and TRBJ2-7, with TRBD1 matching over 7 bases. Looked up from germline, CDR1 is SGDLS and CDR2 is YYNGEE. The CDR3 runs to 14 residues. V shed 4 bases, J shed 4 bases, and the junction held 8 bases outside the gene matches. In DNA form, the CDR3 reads TGTGCCAGCAGCTCACAGGGGTCAAGGTACGAGCAGTACTTC. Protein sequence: CASSSQGSRYEQYF.

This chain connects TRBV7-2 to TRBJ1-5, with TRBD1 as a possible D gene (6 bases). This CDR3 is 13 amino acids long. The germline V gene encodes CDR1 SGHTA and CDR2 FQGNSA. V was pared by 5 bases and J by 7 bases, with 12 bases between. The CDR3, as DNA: TGTGCCAGCAGCCCCAACAGGGTACAGCCCCAGCATTTT. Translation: CASSPNRVQPQHF.

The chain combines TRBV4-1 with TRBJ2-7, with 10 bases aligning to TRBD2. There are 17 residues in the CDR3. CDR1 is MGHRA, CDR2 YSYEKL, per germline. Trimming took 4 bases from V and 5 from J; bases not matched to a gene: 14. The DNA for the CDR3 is TGCGCCAGCAGCCCCCCCGTCGGGACTAGCGACATCCACGAGCAGTACTTC. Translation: CASSPPVGTSDIHEQYF.

The DNA for the CDR3 is TGTGCCAGCAGCGTTTCAGGACTAGGGGAGTGGGATGAGCAGTTCTTC. This encodes CASSVSGLGEWDEQFF. The chain recombines TRBV9 with TRBJ2-1; 7 bases agree with TRBD2. The CDR3 has 16 amino acids. Germline V gene sequence: CDR1 SGDLS, CDR2 YYNGEE. After removal of 2 bases from V and 8 bases from J, the junction contained 13 bases not matched to a gene.

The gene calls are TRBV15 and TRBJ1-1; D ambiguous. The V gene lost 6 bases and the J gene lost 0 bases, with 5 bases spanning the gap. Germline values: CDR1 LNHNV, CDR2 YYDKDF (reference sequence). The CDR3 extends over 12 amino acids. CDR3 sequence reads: CATSPLNTEAFF. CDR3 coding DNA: TGTGCCACCAGTCCCTTGAACACTGAAGCTTTCTTT.

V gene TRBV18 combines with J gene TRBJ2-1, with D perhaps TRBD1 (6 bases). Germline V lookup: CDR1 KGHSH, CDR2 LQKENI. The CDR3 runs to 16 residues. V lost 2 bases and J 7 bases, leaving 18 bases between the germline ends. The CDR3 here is CASSPFQGHNGNEQFF. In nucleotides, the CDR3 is TGTGCCAGCTCACCATTCCAGGGACATAATGGAAATGAGCAGTTCTTC.

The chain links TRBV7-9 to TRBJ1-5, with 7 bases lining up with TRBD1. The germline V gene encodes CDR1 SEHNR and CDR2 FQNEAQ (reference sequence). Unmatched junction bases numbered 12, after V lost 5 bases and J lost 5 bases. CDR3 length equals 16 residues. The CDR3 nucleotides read TGTGCCAGCAGCCGCAGGGACCAGGGGGTAGATCAGCCCCAGCATTTT. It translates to CASSRRDQGVDQPQHF.

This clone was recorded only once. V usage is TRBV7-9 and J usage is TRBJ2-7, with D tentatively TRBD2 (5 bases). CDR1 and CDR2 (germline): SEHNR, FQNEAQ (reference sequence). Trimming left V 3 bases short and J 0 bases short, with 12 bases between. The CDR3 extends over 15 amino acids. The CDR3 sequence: CASSFGVPSSYEQYF. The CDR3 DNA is TGTGCCAGCAGCTTCGGGGTTCCATCCTCCTACGAGCAGTACTTC.

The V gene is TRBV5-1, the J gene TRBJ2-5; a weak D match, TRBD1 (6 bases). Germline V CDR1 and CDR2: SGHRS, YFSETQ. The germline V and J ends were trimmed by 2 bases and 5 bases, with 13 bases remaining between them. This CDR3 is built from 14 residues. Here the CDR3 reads CASSLQGFGETQYF. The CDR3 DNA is TGCGCCAGCAGCTTACAGGGTTTCGGGGAGACCCAGTACTTC.

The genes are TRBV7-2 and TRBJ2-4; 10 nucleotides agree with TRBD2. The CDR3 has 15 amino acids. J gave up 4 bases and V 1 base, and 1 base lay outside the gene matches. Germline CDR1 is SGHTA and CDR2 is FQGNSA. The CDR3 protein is CASSLELAGKNIQYF. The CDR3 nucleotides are TGTGCCAGCAGCTTAGAACTAGCGGGGAAAAACATTCAGTACTTC.

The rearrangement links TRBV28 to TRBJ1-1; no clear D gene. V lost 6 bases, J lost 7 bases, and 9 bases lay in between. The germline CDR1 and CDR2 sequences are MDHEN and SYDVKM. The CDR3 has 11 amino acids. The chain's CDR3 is CASSRLGEAFF. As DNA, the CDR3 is TGTGCCAGCAGCCGTCTAGGTGAAGCTTTCTTT.

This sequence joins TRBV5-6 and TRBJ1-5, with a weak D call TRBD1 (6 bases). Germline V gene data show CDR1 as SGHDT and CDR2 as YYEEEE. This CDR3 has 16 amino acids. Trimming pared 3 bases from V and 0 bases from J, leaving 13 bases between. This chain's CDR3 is CASSSQGLGSNQPQHF. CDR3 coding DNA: TGTGCCAGCAGCTCACAGGGTTTGGGTAGCAATCAGCCCCAGCATTTT. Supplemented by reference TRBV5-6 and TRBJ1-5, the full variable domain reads DAGVTQSPTHLIKTRGQQVTLRCSPKSGHDTVSWYQQALGQGPQFIFQYYEEEERQRGNFPDRFSGHQFPNYSSELNVNALLLGDSALYLCASSSQGLGSNQPQHFGDGTRLSIL.

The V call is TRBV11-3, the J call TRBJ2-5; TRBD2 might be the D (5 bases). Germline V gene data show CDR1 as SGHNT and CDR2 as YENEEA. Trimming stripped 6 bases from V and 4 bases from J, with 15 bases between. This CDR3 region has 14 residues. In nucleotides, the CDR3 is TGTGCCAGCAGATCAGCCCGGGCGGGAGAGACCCAGTACTTC. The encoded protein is CASRSARAGETQYF. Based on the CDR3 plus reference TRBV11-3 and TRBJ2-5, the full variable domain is EAGVVQSPRYKIIEKKQPVAFWCNPISGHNTLYWYLQNLGQGPELLIRYENEEAVDDSQLPKDRFSAERLKGVDSTLKIQPAELGDSAVYLCASRSARAGETQYFGPGTRLLVL.

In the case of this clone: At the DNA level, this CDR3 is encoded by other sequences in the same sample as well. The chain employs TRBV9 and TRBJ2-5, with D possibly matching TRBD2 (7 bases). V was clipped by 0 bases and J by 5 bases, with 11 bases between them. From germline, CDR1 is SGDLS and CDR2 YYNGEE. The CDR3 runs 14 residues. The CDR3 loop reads CASSVVGGGETQYF. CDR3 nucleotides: TGTGCCAGCAGCGTAGTGGGGGGGGGCGAGACCCAGTACTTC.

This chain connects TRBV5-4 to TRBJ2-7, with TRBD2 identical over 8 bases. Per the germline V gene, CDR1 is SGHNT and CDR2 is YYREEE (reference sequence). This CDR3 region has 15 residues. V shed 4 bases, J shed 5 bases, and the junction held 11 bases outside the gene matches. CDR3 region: CASSPGGGPNDEQYF. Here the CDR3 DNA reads TGTGCCAGCAGCCCGGGGGGGGGACCGAACGACGAGCAGTACTTC.

The DNA for the CDR3 is TGTGCCAGCAGCTTAGATCGCGGGACCACAGATACGCAGTATTTT. Protein product: CASSLDRGTTDTQYF. The rearrangement uses TRBV7-6 and TRBJ2-3; D perhaps matches TRBD2 (6 bases). The germline V gene has CDR1 SGHVS and CDR2 FNYEAQ. The CDR3 has 15 residues. Trimming left V 1 base short and J 2 bases short, with 10 bases between.

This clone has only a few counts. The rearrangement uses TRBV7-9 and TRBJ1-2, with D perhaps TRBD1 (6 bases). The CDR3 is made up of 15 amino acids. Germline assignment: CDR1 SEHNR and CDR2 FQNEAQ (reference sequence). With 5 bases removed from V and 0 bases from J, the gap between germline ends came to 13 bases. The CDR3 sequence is CASSLGTPANYGYTF. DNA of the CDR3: TGTGCCAGCAGCCTCGGGACACCAGCTAACTATGGCTACACCTTC. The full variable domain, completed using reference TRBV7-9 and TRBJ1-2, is DTGVSQNPRHKITKRGQNVTFRCDPISEHNRLYWYRQTLGQGPEFLTYFQNEAQLEKSRLLSDRFSAERPKGSFSTLEIQRTEQGDSAMYLCASSLGTPANYGYTFGSGTRLTVV.

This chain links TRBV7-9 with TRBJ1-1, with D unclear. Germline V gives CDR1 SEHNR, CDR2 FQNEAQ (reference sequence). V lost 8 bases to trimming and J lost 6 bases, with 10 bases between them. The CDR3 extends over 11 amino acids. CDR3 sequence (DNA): TGTGCCAGCTCTGGCTTGTCTGAAGCTTTCTTT. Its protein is CASSGLSEAFF.

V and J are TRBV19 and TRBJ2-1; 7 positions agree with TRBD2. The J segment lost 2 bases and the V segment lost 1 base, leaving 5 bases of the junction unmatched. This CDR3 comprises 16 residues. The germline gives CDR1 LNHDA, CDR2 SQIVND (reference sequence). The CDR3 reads CASSIVGGSPYNEQFF. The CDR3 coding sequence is TGTGCCAGTAGTATAGTCGGCGGGAGTCCCTACAATGAGCAGTTCTTC. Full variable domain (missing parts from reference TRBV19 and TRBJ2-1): DGGITQSPKYLFRKEGQNVTLSCEQNLNHDAMYWYRQDPGQGLRLIYYSQIVNDFQKGDIAEGYSVSREKKESFPLTVTSAQKNPTAFYLCASSIVGGSPYNEQFFGPGTRLTVL.

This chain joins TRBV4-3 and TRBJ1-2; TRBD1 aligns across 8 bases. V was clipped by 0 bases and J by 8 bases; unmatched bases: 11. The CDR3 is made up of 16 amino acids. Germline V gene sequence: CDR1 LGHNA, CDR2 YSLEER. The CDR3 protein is CASSQDRPETGAGYTF. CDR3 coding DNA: TGCGCCAGCAGCCAAGATCGCCCTGAGACAGGGGCGGGCTACACCTTC.

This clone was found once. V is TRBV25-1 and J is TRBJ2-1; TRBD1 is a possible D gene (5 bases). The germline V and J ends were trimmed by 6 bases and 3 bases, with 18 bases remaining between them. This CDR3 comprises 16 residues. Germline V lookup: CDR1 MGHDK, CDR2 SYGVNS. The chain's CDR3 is CASSPLVAGNYNEQFF. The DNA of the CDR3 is TGTGCCAGCAGCCCTTTAGTGGCAGGGAACTACAATGAGCAGTTCTTC.

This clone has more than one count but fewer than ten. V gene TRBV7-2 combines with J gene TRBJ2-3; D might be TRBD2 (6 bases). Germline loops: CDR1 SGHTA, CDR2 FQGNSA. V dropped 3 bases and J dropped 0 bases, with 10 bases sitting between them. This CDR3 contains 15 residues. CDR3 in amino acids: CASSFLAFSTDTQYF. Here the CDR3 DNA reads TGTGCCAGCAGCTTTCTAGCGTTTAGCACAGATACGCAGTATTTT.

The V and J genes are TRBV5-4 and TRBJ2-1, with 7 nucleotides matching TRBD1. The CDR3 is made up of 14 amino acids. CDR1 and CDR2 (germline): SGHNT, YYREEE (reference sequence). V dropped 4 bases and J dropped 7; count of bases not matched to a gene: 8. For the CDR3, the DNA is TGTGCCAGCAGCCCGGGGACAGCCTTTAATGAGCAGTTCTTC. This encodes CASSPGTAFNEQFF. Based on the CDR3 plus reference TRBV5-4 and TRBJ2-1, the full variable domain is ETGVTQSPTHLIKTRGQQVTLRCSSQSGHNTVSWYQQALGQGPQFIFQYYREEENGRGNFPPRFSGLQFPNYSSELNVNALELDDSALYLCASSPGTAFNEQFFGPGTRLTVL.

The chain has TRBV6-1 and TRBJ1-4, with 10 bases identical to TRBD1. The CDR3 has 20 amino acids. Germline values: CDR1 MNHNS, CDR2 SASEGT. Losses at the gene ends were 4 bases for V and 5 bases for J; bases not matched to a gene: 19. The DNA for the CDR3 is TGTGCCAGCAGTGCCGGATTGACCCGGGACAGGGGCCTTTTGAATGAAAAACTGTTTTTT. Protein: CASSAGLTRDRGLLNEKLFF.

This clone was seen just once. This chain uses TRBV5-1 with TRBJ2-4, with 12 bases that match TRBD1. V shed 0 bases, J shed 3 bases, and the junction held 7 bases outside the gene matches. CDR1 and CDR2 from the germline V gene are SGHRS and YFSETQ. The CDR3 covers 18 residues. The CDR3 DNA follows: TGCGCCAGCAGCTTGGAGGGGACAGGGGGCCTAGGCAAAAACATTCAGTACTTC. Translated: CASSLEGTGGLGKNIQYF.

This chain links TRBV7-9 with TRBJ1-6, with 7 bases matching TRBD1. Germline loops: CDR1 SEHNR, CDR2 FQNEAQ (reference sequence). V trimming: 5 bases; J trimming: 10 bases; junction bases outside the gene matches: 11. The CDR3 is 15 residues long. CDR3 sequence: CASSPIKGANSPLHF. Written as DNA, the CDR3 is TGTGCCAGCAGCCCTATTAAGGGGGCAAACTCACCCCTCCACTTT.

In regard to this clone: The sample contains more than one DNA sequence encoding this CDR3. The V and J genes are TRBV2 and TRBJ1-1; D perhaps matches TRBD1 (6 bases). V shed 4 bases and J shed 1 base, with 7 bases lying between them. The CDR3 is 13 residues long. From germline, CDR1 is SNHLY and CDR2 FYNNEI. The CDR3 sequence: CASSGTANTEAFF. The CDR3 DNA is TGTGCCAGCAGTGGGACAGCGAACACTGAAGCTTTCTTT.

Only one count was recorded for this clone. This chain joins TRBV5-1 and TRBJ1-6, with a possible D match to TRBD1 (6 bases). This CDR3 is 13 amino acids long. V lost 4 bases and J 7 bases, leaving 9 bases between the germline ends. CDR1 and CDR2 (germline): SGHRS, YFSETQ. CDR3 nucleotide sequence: TGCGCCAGCAGCCCGGACAGAAATTCACCCCTCCACTTT. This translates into CASSPDRNSPLHF.